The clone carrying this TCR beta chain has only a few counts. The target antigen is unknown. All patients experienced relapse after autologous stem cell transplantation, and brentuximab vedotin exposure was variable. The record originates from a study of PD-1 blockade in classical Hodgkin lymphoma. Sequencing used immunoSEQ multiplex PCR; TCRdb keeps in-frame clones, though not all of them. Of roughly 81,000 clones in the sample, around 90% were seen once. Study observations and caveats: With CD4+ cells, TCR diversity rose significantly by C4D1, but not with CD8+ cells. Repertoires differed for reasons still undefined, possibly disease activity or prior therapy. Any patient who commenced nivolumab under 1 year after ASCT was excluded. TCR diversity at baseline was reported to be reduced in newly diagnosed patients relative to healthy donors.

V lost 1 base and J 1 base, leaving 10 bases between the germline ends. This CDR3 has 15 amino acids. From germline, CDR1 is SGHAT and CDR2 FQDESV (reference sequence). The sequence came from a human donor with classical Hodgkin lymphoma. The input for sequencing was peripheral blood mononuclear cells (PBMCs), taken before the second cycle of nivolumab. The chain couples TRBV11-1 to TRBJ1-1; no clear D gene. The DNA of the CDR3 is TGTGCCAGCAGCTTAGTGGGTTGGAAGAACACTGAAGCTTTCTTT. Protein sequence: CASSLVGWKNTEAFF.